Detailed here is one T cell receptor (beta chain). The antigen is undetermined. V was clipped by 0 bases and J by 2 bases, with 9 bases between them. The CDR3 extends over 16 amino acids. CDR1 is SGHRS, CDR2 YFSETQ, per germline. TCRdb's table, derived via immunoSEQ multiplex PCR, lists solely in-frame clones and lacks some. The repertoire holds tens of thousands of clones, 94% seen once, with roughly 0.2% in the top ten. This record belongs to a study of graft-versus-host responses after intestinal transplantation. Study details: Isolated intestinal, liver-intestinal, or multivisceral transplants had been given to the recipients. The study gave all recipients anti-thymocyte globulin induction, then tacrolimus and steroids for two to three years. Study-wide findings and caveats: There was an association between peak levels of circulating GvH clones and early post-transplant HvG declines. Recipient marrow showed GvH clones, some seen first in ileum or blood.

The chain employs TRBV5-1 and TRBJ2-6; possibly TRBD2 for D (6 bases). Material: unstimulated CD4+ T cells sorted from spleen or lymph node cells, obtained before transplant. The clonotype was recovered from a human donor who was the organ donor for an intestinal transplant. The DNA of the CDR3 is TGCGCCAGCAGCTTGGATTGGGGGGCTGGGGCCAACGTCCTGACTTTC. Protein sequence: CASSLDWGAGANVLTF.